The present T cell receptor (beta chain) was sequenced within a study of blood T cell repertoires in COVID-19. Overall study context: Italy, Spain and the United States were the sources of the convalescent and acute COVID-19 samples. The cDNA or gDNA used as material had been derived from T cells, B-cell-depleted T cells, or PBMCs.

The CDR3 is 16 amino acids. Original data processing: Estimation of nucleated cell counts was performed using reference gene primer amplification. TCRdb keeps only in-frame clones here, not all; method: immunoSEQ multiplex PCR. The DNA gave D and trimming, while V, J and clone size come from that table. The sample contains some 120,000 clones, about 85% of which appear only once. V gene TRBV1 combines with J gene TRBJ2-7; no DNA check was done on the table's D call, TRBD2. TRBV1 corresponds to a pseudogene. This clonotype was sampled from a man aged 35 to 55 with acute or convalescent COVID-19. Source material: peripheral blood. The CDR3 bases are TGCACCAGCAGCCTTTCCCGGGCGCTAGCGGGAGACGAGCAGTACTTC. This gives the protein CTSSLSRALAGDEQYF.